This T cell receptor beta chain was observed in a study of T cell responses to AZD1222 COVID-19 vaccine. Overall study results and limits: Among those given AZD1222, only six were seropositive at baseline.

Clones were read by immunoSEQ multiplex PCR, and TCRdb kept only the in-frame ones, dropping some. The sample records approximately 110,000 clones, 92% being singletons. Concerning this clone: Its target is unknown.

The clonotype was recovered from an adult in good health. Sequencing used peripheral blood, obtained on day 0 of AZD1222 vaccination.

As DNA, the CDR3 is TGTGCCAGCAGTGAAGAGACAGGGGGTCGGGGCTACACCTTC. As protein: CASSEETGGRGYTF. The V gene is TRBV2, the J gene TRBJ1-2, with 9 bases identical to TRBD1. The junction had 5 bases not matched to a gene; V was cut back by 1 base and J by 8 bases. The CDR3 is 14 amino acids. Per germline, CDR1 SNHLY and CDR2 FYNNEI.